This T cell receptor (beta chain) stems from a study of cytomegalovirus exposure and HLA in healthy donors (dated by TCRdb to the late 2010s). For the wider study: According to an earlier analysis of 587 of the donors, some 170 million T cells yielded 117 million unique TCR beta sequences and about 280 Gb of sequence data. Roughly 300 gigabases of sequencing data and roughly 90 million unique TCR sequences were included in an early release covering about 700 HLA-typed donors. The genetic ancestry cluster associated with self-reported Caucasian donors included about 84% of the approximately 410 genotyped donors. The study aimed to test whether cataloging public T cell receptors could reveal signatures of past pathogen exposure. Using immunosequencing, the study profiled T cell repertoires from roughly 650 subjects and related those repertoires to cytomegalovirus serostatus. A separate validation cohort of about 110 different subjects was used in addition to the approximately 700-subject first cohort. The study combined high-throughput TCR immunosequencing, statistical association of individual TCRs with disease status, and machine learning to predict cytomegalovirus infection status. A later analysis re-examined previously published TCR beta repertoires from roughly 650 donors and added high-resolution HLA genotyping to investigate patterns of TCR occurrence. Rather than drawing on any new phenotypic data, the later analysis identified candidate immune exposures from TCR beta sequences and the way those sequences occurred across donors. In an earlier analysis of 587 of the donors, high-throughput TCR beta sequencing was used to judge whether each TCR beta V gene segment behaved as functional or pseudogenic. Donor age, sex, ethnicity and CMV serostatus were collected together with the repertoire data. In a later genetic analysis, genome-wide SNP genotypes for about three fifths of the roughly 670 donors were used, and that subset was treated as a discovery cohort. All discovery cohort repertoires had been generated using a single sequencing platform. HLA typing covered class I and class II loci at four-digit resolution. The number of donors typed differed by locus, with roughly 620-640 for A, B, C, DRB1 and DQB1, about 500 for DQA1, over 600 for DPA1, and over 400 for DPB1. About five DR-DQ haplotypes were handled as single units for association and clustering, since linkage in the cohort was strong. Across 398 genotyped donors of the cohort, an average of about 240,000 unique TCR beta nucleotide sequences per donor were sequenced, and roughly 17% of those sequences were non-productive.

What the work shows at the level of the full study, not this receptor alone: Specific HLA alleles were associated with more than 15,000 TCR beta sequences at a false discovery rate of 0.05 in a later analysis. The study gave a list of 150 to 200 TCR beta chains associated with cytomegalovirus. Assigning TCR associations to individual alleles was difficult when HLA alleles, especially DR and DQ, strongly co-occurred. Cytomegalovirus status was reported to be diagnosed by the classifier with high specificity and sensitivity in both the original and validation cohorts. A later genetic analysis associated a missense DCLRE1C variant with V-gene and J-gene trimming of TCR beta chains, and an independent cohort replicated the association. According to a later genetic analysis, donors in an Asian-associated ancestry cluster had fewer N-insertions in productive TCRs than the roughly 660-donor mean. A later analysis reported that several top co-occurrence clusters appeared linked to parvovirus B19, influenza, CMV and Epstein-Barr virus. The authors suggested that the approach could potentially be generalized to other disease states and immunological phenotypes. In a later analysis, HLA-associated TCR beta chains showed more clonal expansion and lower generation probabilities than non-associated chains that were equally common. A further reported finding was that TCR beta sequences accurately predicted the HLA-A and HLA-B alleles for most subjects in the first cohort. Most CMV-associated TCR beta chains appeared to be HLA-restricted in a later analysis, and the HLA associations seemed to be driven largely by CMV exposure. HLA typing was unavailable for some donors at each locus, so association tests used only the typed subset. The presence/absence analyses assumed that sequencing depth was roughly uniform across donors, and that assumption may not be true. The earlier analysis of fewer than 750 of the donors excluded fewer than 20 rarely observed V segments, including chromosome 9 orphons, because counts were too low. Immune exposure information for the cohort was limited to CMV serostatus. In a later analysis, TCR association rates were found to vary across HLA loci, with the most associated TCRs seen for DRB1 alleles and the fewest for HLA-C alleles. An earlier analysis of 587 of the donors showed that most TCR beta V segments appeared in productive rearrangements either about 87% or about 30% of the time, which broadly matched IMGT annotations. In vitro tests confirmed that three of the cytomegalovirus-associated TCR beta chains recognize cytomegalovirus antigens. Across donors, most TCR sequences were observed very rarely, whereas some public TCRs were present in many individuals. Only TCR beta chains were sequenced in this cohort, and the absence of alpha or paired-chain data limited detectable features. Linkage disequilibrium might explain the correlated functional status among segregating V segments, but an unknown experimental factor could not be excluded. The 87-base-pair reads could not distinguish some IMGT-functional V segments, including TRBV6-2 and TRBV6-3, so those segments were excluded. A cluster of highly shared sequence variants was judged likely to be a technical artifact of the sequencing pipeline.

Trimming at the junction amounts to 3 bases on V and 0 bases on J, and the germline ends lie 11 bases apart. From its cysteine to its phenylalanine, the CDR3 spans 16 amino acids. Of the read, only the CDR3 DNA is kept; its 48 bases are in frame from base 1. The germline V gene specifies MDHEN as CDR1 and SYDVKM as CDR2. As regards this clone: Its antigen is unknown. It has no much larger one-base neighbor in the sample; base qualities were not kept.

The method behind the library was the immunoSEQ multiplex PCR assay. The multiplex PCR relied on a mix of 60 forward primers for TCR Vbeta segments and 13 reverse primers for TCR Jbeta segments. Amplification of the CDR3 region of rearranged TCR beta genes was performed with a multiplex PCR assay on genomic DNA. The amplified TCR beta libraries were sequenced on the Illumina HiSeq System as 87-base-pair reads. As for the original processing: Across the roughly 640 repertoires, a later analysis counted some 80 million unique TCR beta chains, 9.5 million to 12 million of which were shared by at least two donors. Raw reads were error-corrected and collapsed into unique sequences by a nearest-neighbor algorithm in which closely related sequences were merged to remove PCR and sequencing errors. CDR3 sequences were aligned to IMGT reference sequences to assign V, D and J gene segments. For a sequence to be retained, at least a six-nucleotide match to both a V gene segment and a J gene segment was required. Rearrangements were called productive when the CDR3 lacked stop codons and stayed in frame with V and J; all others were non-productive. Following IMGT convention, CDR3 was defined as the stretch from the second conserved V-encoded cysteine up to the conserved J-encoded phenylalanine. The earlier analysis of a few hundred of the donors excluded any sequence lacking an unambiguous match to a single V gene segment. In an earlier analysis of 587 of the donors, a V segment was called functional when productive rearrangements were above 56.7%, and segregating when the standard deviation between donors exceeded 5%. To diagnose cytomegalovirus status from the catalog of TCR beta chain sequences, a statistical classification framework was built. V and J gene assignment, in a later analysis, came from comparing TCR nucleotide sequences with IMGT/GENE-DB human TR gene sequences. Using the TCRdist pipeline, a later analysis assigned CDR3 sequences along with most-parsimonious VDJ recombination scenarios. In a later analysis, every TCR beta chain was defined by the combination of its CDR3 amino acid sequence and its V-gene family, and reads without a unique V-gene family were dropped. To address suspected cross-contamination and a sequencing artifact, a later analysis removed a few hundred highly shared, low-generation-probability nucleotide sequences. A later analysis calculated a clonal expansion index for each public chain from normalized within-repertoire ranks of inferred template counts. A later analysis computed generation probabilities with a VDJ recombination model fitted to out-of-frame rearrangements, and checked the results against IGoR. A later analysis scored TCR-TCR, TCR-HLA and TCR-CMV co-occurrence with hypergeometric tests, applying a repertoire-size bias correction to TCR pairs. A later analysis estimated false discovery rates by permuting HLA or CMV assignments 20 times. A later analysis grouped co-occurring TCRs with DBSCAN, adding TCRdist sequence similarity when clustering within HLA-allele-positive subsets. Repertoires with fewer than 30,000 or more than 120,000 public chains were left out of co-occurrence clustering, as were about five repertoires with anomalous nucleotide sharing. TCRdb re-hosts the immuneACCESS table, in-frame sequences only. Its copies lack some clones; in the studies checked, an unresolved V gene accounts for under half of them, and the cause for the rest is not known. From that table come the V and J calls and clone size; the DNA was used to work out D and trimming. The table for this sample lists 150,000 to 200,000 clones; 75% to 85% of them were counted only once. In total, the top ten clones hold 7% to 9% of the sample.

In total, just over 650 healthy bone marrow donors made up the cohort. At the time of sampling, every cohort member was nominally healthy, though immune exposures that went unrecorded were likely present. The donor was CMV seropositive and belonged to the group of 250 to 300 seropositive cohort members. Each donor provided a peripheral blood sample, and peripheral blood mononuclear cells were used for TCR beta sequencing. The Qiagen DNeasy Blood Extraction Kit was used to extract genomic DNA from the blood cell samples. Source material: PBMCs. Rearrangement joined TRBV28 to TRBJ1-4; TRBD1 might be the D gene, on 5 matching bases. The source of this sequence is a male donor in good health and CMV-seropositive. This receptor carries the CDR3 CASSFATAATNEKLFF. At the DNA level, the sequence is TGTGCCAGCAGTTTCGCGACAGCTGCAACTAATGAAAAACTGTTTTTT.